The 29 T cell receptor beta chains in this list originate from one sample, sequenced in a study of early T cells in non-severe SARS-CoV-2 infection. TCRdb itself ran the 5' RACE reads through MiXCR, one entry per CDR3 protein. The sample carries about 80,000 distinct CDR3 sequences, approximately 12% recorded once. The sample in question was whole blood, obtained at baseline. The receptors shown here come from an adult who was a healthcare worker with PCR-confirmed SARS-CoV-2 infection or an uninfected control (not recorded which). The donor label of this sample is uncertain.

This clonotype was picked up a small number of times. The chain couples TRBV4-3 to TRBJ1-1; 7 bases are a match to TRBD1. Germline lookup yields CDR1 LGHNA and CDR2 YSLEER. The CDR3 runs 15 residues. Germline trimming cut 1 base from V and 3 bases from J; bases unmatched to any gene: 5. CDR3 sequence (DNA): TGCGCCAGCAGCCAAGGGACAGGCCGTTACACTGAAGCTTTCTTT. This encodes CASSQGTGRYTEAFF.

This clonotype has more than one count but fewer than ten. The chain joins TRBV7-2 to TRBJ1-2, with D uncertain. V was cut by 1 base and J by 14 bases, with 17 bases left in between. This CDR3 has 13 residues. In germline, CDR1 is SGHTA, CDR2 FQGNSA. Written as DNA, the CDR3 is TGTGCCAGCAGCTTAGATCCCACCGGGTCTCAGACCTTC. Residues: CASSLDPTGSQTF. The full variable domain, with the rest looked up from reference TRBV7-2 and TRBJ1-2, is GAGVSQSPSNKVTEKGKDVELRCDPISGHTALYWYRQSLGQGLEFLIYFQGNSAPDKSGLPSDRFSAERTGGSVSTLTIQRTQQEDSAVYLCASSLDPTGSQTFGSGTRLTVV.

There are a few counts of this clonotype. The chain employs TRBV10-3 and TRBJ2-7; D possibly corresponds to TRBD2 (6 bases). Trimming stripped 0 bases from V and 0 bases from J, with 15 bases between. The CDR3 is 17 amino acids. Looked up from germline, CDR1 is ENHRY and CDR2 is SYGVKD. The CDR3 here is CAISESLSGLPSYEQYF. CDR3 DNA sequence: TGTGCCATCAGTGAGTCGCTTTCGGGACTCCCCTCCTACGAGCAGTACTTC.

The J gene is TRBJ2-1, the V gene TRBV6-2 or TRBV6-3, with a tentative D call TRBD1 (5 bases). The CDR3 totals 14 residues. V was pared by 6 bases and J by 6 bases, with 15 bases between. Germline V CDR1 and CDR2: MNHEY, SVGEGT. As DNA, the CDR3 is TGTGCCAGCAGCCTTGGGGCGGCCGTCAATGAGCAGTTCTTC. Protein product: CASSLGAAVNEQFF.

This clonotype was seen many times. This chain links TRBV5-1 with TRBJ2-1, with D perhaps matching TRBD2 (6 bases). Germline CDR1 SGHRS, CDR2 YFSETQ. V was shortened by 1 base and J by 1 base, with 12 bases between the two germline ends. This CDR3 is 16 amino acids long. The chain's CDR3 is CASSLLGGNSYNEQFF. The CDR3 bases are TGCGCCAGCAGCTTGTTAGGCGGGAATTCCTACAATGAGCAGTTCTTC. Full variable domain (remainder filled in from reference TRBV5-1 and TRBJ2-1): KAGVTQTPRYLIKTRGQQVTLSCSPISGHRSVSWYQQTPGQGLQFLFEYFSETQRNKGNFPGRFSGRQFSNSRSEMNVSTLELGDSALYLCASSLLGGNSYNEQFFGPGTRLTVL.

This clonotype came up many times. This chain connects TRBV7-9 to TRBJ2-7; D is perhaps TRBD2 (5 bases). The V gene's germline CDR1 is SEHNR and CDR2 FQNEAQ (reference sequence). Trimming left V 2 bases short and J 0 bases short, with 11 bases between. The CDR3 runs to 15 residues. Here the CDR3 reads CASSLHGIDSYEQYF. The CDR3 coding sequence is TGTGCCAGCAGCTTACACGGGATAGACTCCTACGAGCAGTACTTC.

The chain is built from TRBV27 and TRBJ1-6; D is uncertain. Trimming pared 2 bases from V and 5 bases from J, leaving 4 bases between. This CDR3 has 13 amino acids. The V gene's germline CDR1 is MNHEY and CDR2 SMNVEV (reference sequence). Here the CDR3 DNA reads TGTGCCAGCAGTTTAGTCGATAATTCACCCCTCCACTTT. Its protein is CASSLVDNSPLHF.

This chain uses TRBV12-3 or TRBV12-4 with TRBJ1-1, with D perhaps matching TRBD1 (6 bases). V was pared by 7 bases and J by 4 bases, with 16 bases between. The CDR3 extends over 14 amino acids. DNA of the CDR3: TGTGCCAGCAAGCAGCGGGGGGCGAGCACTGAAGCTTTCTTT. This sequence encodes CASKQRGASTEAFF.

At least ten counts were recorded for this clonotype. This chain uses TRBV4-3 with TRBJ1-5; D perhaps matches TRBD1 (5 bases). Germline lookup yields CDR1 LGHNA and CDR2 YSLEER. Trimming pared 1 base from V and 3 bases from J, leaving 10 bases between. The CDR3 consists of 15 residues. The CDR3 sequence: CASSQAGGVNQPQHF. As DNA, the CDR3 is TGCGCCAGCAGCCAAGCGGGGGGTGTCAATCAGCCCCAGCATTTT.

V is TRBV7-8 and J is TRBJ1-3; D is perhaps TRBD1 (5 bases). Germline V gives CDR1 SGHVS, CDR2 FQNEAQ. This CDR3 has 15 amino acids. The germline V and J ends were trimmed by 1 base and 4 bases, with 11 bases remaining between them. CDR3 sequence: CASSLGGFHGNTIYF. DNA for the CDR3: TGTGCCAGCAGCTTAGGGGGGTTCCACGGAAACACCATATATTTT.

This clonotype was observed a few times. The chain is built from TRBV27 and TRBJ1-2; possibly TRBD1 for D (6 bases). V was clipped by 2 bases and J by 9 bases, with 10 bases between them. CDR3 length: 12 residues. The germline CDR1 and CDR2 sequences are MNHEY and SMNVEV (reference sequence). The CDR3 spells CASSLRGTSYTF. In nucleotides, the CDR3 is TGTGCCAGCAGTTTAAGGGGGACGAGCTACACCTTC.

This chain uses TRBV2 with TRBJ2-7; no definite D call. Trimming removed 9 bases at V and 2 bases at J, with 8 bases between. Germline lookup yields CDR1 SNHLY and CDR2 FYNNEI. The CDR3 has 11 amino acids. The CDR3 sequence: CARRDAYEQYF. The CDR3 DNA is TGTGCCAGAAGGGATGCCTACGAGCAGTACTTC. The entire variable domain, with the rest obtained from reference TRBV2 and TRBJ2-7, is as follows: EPEVTQTPSHQVTQMGQEVILRCVPISNHLYFYWYRQILGQKVEFLVSFYNNEISEKSEIFDDQFSVERPDGSNFTLKIRSTKLEDSAMYFCARRDAYEQYFGPGTRLTVT.

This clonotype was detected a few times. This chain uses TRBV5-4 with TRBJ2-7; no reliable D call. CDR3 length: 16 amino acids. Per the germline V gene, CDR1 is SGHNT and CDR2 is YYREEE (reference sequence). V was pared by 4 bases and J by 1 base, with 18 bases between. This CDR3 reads CASSPRPWADSYEQYF. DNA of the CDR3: TGTGCCAGCAGCCCCCGACCCTGGGCAGATTCCTACGAGCAGTACTTC.

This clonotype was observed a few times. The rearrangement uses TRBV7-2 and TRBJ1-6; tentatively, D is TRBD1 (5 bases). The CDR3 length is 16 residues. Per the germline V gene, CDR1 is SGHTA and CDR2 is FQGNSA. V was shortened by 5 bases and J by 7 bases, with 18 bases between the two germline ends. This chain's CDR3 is CASSPPPGRRNSPLHF. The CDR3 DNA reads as TGTGCCAGCAGCCCACCTCCGGGACGAAGAAATTCACCCCTCCACTTT.

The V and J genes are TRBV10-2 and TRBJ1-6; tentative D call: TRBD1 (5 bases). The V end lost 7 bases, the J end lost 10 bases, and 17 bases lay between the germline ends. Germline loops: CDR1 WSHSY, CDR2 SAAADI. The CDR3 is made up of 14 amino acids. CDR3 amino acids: CASIGVWGRSPLHF. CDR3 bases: TGCGCCAGCATCGGGGTATGGGGACGGTCACCCCTCCACTTT.

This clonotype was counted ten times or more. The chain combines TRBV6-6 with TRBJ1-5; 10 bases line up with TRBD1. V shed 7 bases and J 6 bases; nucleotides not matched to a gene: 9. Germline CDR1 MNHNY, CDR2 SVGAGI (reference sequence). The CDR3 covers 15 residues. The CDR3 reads CASTQTGQGIQPQHF. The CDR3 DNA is TGTGCCAGCACCCAAACGGGACAGGGGATTCAGCCCCAGCATTTT.

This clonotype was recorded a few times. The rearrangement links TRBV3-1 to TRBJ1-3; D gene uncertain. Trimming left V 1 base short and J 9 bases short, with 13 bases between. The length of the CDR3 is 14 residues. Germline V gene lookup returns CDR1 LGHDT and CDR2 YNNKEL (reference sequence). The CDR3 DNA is TGTGCCAGCAGCCAAGGGTTTGCCGCTGGCACCATATATTTT. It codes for CASSQGFAAGTIYF.

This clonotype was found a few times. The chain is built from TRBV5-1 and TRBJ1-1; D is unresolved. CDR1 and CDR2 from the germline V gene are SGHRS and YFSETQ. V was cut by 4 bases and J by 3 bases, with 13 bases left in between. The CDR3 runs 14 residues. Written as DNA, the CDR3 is TGCGCCAGCAGCCACAGTGAGCCTTACACTGAAGCTTTCTTT. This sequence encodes CASSHSEPYTEAFF.

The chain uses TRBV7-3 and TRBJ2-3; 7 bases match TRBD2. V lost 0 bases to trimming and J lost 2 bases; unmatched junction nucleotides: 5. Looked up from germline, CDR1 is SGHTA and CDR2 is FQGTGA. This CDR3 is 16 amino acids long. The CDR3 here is CASSLTGTTVTDTQYF. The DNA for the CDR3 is TGTGCCAGCAGCTTAACTGGGACTACCGTCACAGATACGCAGTATTTT.

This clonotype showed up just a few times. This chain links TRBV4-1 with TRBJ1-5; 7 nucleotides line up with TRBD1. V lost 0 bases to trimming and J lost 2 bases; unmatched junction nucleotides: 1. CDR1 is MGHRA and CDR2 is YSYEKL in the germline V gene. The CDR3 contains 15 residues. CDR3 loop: CASSQDQGGNQPQHF. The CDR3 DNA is TGCGCCAGCAGCCAAGATCAGGGGGGCAATCAGCCCCAGCATTTT.

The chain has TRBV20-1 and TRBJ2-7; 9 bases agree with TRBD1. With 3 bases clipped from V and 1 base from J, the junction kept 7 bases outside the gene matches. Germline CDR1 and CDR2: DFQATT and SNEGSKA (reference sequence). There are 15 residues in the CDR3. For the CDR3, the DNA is TGCAGTGCTAGTTCCGGGACAGGGTCTTCCTACGAGCAGTACTTC. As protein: CSASSGTGSSYEQYF.

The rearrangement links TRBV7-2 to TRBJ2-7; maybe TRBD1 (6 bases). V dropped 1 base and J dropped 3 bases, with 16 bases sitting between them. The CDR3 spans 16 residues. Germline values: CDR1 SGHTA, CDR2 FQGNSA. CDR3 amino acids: CASSLGAGRGSYEQYF. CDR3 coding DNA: TGTGCCAGCAGCTTAGGGGCGGGCAGGGGCAGCTACGAGCAGTACTTC.

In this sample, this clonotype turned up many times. DNA for the CDR3: TGTGCCAGCAGCCAAGAAGTGCGCGGGGTTACCTACGAGCAGTACTTC. Its translation: CASSQEVRGVTYEQYF. The chain recombines TRBV4-2 with TRBJ2-7, with D possibly TRBD2 on 6 matching bases. CDR1 and CDR2 from the germline V gene are LGHNA and YNFKEQ. This CDR3 is 16 amino acids long. The germline V and J ends were trimmed by 0 bases and 2 bases, with 14 bases remaining between them.

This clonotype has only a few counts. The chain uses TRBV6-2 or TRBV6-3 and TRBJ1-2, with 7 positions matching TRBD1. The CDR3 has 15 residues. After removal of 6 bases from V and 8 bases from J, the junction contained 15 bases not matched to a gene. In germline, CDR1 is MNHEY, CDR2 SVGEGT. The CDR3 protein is CASRVNRGEAVGYTF. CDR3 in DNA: TGTGCCAGCAGAGTCAACAGGGGTGAGGCGGTCGGCTACACCTTC.

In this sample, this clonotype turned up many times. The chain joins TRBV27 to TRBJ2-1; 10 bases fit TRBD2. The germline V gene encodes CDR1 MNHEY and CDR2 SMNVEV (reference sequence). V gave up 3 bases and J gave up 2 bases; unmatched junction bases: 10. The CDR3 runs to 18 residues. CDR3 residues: CASSFDSLGLAPYNEQFF. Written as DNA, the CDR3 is TGTGCCAGCAGTTTCGACAGCCTGGGACTAGCGCCCTACAATGAGCAGTTCTTC.

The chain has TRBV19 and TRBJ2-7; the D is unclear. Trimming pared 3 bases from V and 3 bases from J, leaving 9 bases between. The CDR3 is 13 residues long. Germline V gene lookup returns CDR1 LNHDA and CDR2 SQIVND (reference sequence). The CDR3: CASSMTPNYEQYF. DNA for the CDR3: TGTGCCAGTAGTATGACCCCGAACTACGAGCAGTACTTC.

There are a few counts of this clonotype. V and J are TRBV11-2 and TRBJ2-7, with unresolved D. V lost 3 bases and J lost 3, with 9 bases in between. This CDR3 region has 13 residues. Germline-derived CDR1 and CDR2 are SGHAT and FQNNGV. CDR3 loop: CASSLLYYYEQYF. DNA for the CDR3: TGTGCCAGCAGCTTGTTATACTACTACGAGCAGTACTTC.

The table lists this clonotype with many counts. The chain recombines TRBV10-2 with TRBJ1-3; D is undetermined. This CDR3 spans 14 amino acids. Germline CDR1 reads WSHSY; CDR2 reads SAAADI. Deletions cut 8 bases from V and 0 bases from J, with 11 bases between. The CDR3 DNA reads TGCGCCAGCTGTAGTGAGTACTCTGGAAACACCATATATTTT. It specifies CASCSEYSGNTIYF.

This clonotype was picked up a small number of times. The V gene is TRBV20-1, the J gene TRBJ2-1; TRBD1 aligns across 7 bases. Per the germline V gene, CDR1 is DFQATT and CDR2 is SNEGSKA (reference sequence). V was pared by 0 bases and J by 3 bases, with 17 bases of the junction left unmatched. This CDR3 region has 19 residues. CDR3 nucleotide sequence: TGCAGTGCTAGAGACCAGTACAGGGGAAGAGGGCCGAACTACAATGAGCAGTTCTTC. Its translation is CSARDQYRGRGPNYNEQFF.